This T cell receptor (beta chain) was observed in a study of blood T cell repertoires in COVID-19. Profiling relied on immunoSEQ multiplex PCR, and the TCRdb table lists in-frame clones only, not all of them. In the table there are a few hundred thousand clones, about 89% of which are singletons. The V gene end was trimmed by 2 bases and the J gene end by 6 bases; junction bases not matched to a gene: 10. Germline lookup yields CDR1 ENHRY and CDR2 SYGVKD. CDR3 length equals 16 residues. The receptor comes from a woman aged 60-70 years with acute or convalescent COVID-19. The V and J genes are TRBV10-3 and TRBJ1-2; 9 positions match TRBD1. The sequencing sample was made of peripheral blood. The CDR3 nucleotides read TGTGCCATCAGTGAGACAGGGGGCTACGACCCAGATGGCTACACCTTC. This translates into CAISETGGYDPDGYTF.